The 20 T cell receptor beta chains given below trace back to one sample, sequenced in a study of blood T cell repertoires in COVID-19. Sequencing used immunoSEQ multiplex PCR; TCRdb keeps in-frame clones, though not all of them. The data contain about 230,000 clones, approximately 84% of them singletons. The specimen was peripheral blood. Receptors originate from a man aged 50 to 60 with COVID-19, enrolled during active disease.

The chain employs TRBV2 and TRBJ2-3, with 9 bases fitting TRBD1. The germline gives CDR1 SNHLY, CDR2 FYNNEI. The CDR3 is 15 amino acids. V dropped 8 bases and J dropped 4; count of bases not matched to a gene: 10. This chain's CDR3 is CASDVGTGHADTQYF. The DNA of the CDR3 is TGTGCCAGCGACGTCGGGACAGGGCACGCAGATACGCAGTATTTT. Based on the CDR3 plus reference TRBV2 and TRBJ2-3, the full variable domain is EPEVTQTPSHQVTQMGQEVILRCVPISNHLYFYWYRQILGQKVEFLVSFYNNEISEKSEIFDDQFSVERPDGSNFTLKIRSTKLEDSAMYFCASDVGTGHADTQYFGPGTRLTVL.

The chain couples TRBV9 to TRBJ2-7; TRBD1 matches 8 bases. Germline V CDR1 and CDR2: SGDLS, YYNGEE. With V trimmed by 0 bases and J by 2 bases, 13 bases remained unmatched. The CDR3 consists of 18 residues. In nucleotides, the CDR3 is TGTGCCAGCAGCGTAGCCCCCAACCCGGCAGGGGGCCCCTACGAGCAGTACTTC. Encoded protein: CASSVAPNPAGGPYEQYF.

The V call is TRBV7-2, the J call TRBJ1-2; D unresolved. Trimming shortened V by 3 bases and J by 5 bases, and 16 bases separated the two germline ends. This CDR3 spans 15 amino acids. Germline assignment: CDR1 SGHTA and CDR2 FQGNSA. CDR3 amino acids: CASSFAPQASYGYTF. The CDR3 DNA reads TGTGCCAGCAGCTTCGCTCCCCAGGCGTCGTATGGCTACACCTTC.

The V call is TRBV6-5, the J call TRBJ1-5; TRBD1 agrees at 9 bases. CDR1 and CDR2 (germline): MNHEY, SVGAGI. V lost 6 bases and J lost 6; bases outside the gene matches: 9. The CDR3 length is 15 residues. In DNA, the CDR3 is TGTGCCAGCAGAAGGGACAGGGCAGTGGCTCAGCCCCAGCATTTT. Translated: CASRRDRAVAQPQHF.

The chain joins TRBV5-6 to TRBJ1-1; D gene uncertain. This CDR3 has 15 amino acids. Germline values: CDR1 SGHDT, CDR2 YYEEEE. V was clipped by 0 bases and J by 1 base, with 10 bases between them. CDR3 loop: CASSLGVGENTEAFF. The CDR3 DNA follows: TGTGCCAGCAGCTTGGGGGTCGGGGAGAACACTGAAGCTTTCTTT.

The chain couples TRBV5-1 to TRBJ1-3; 10 bases are shared with TRBD1. Germline assignment: CDR1 SGHRS and CDR2 YFSETQ. The junction had 6 bases not matched to a gene; V was cut back by 1 base and J by 2 bases. The CDR3 covers 17 residues. The DNA for the CDR3 is TGCGCCAGCAGCTTGACACCAGGACAGGGGGCTGGAAACACCATATATTTT. This gives the protein CASSLTPGQGAGNTIYF.

The genes are TRBV19 and TRBJ1-1, with 10 bases lining up with TRBD1. J lost 5 bases, V lost 8 bases, and 8 bases had no gene match. The germline gives CDR1 LNHDA, CDR2 SQIVND (reference sequence). The CDR3 loop spans 14 amino acids. The CDR3 nucleotides are TGTGCCAGTTCACTTGACAGGGGGCGGACTGAAGCTTTCTTT. The encoded protein is CASSLDRGRTEAFF. The complete variable domain, with remaining parts taken from reference TRBV19 and TRBJ1-1, reads DGGITQSPKYLFRKEGQNVTLSCEQNLNHDAMYWYRQDPGQGLRLIYYSQIVNDFQKGDIAEGYSVSREKKESFPLTVTSAQKNPTAFYLCASSLDRGRTEAFFGQGTRLTVV.

The V and J genes are TRBV19 and TRBJ2-1; 9 bases are shared with TRBD2. Germline lookup yields CDR1 LNHDA and CDR2 SQIVND (reference sequence). CDR3 size: 16 residues. V gave up 6 bases and J gave up 7 bases; unmatched junction bases: 13. CDR3 sequence: CASSPAGGRATNEQFF. The DNA of the CDR3 is TGTGCCAGTAGCCCCGCGGGCGGGAGGGCCACGAATGAGCAGTTCTTC. The complete variable domain, with remaining parts taken from reference TRBV19 and TRBJ2-1, reads DGGITQSPKYLFRKEGQNVTLSCEQNLNHDAMYWYRQDPGQGLRLIYYSQIVNDFQKGDIAEGYSVSREKKESFPLTVTSAQKNPTAFYLCASSPAGGRATNEQFFGPGTRLTVL.

In this sample, this clone turned up once. V usage is TRBV20-1 and J usage is TRBJ2-1; weak D call: TRBD2 (6 bases). The CDR3 extends over 16 amino acids. Deletions cut 3 bases from V and 0 bases from J, with 15 bases between. The germline V gene has CDR1 DFQATT and CDR2 SNEGSKA (reference sequence). The CDR3 coding sequence is TGCAGTGCTAGTGCCGGGGACGGGAGCTCCTACAATGAGCAGTTCTTC. Translating gives CSASAGDGSSYNEQFF.

This chain uses TRBV5-1 with TRBJ1-4; TRBD1 aligns across 7 bases. CDR1 and CDR2 from the germline V gene are SGHRS and YFSETQ. This CDR3 has 15 amino acids. J lost 7 bases, V lost 4 bases, and 10 bases had no gene match. The CDR3: CASSTQTGLGEKLFF. The CDR3 DNA reads as TGCGCCAGCAGCACTCAGACAGGGTTGGGTGAAAAACTGTTTTTT.

This rearrangement joins TRBV14 to TRBJ2-1, with D possibly matching TRBD2 (6 bases). CDR1 and CDR2 from the germline V gene are SGHDN and FVKESK. The V gene lost 1 base and the J gene lost 2 bases, with 18 bases spanning the gap. The CDR3 totals 18 residues. The CDR3, as DNA: TGTGCCAGCAGCCAAGTTGATACGCTAGCGTTCACCTACAATGAGCAGTTCTTC. Translation gives CASSQVDTLAFTYNEQFF. Using reference TRBV14 and TRBJ2-1 for the parts outside the CDR3, the full variable domain is EAGVTQFPSHSVIEKGQTVTLRCDPISGHDNLYWYRRVMGKEIKFLLHFVKESKQDESGMPNNRFLAERTGGTYSTLKVQPAELEDSGVYFCASSQVDTLAFTYNEQFFGPGTRLTVL.

The genes are TRBV11-3 and TRBJ2-1; TRBD1 matches at 10 bases. CDR1 is SGHNT and CDR2 is YENEEA in the germline V gene. The CDR3 is 14 amino acids. V dropped 5 bases and J dropped 6; count of bases not matched to a gene: 4. CDR3 nucleotide sequence: TGTGCCAGCAGCCTTGGACAGGGGGTCAATGAGCAGTTCTTC. Residues: CASSLGQGVNEQFF.

V usage is TRBV12-3 or TRBV12-4 and J usage is TRBJ1-4, with 7 bases that match TRBD1. This CDR3 is built from 13 residues. The J segment lost 10 bases and the V segment lost 3 bases, leaving 5 bases of the junction unmatched. The CDR3 nucleotides are TGTGCCAGCAGTTTCAAGGGGGCGGGAAAACTGTTTTTT. Encoded protein: CASSFKGAGKLFF.

The chain links TRBV2 to TRBJ2-5, with 8 bases lining up with TRBD1. The CDR3 runs 13 residues. After removal of 5 bases from V and 3 bases from J, the junction contained 2 bases not matched to a gene. The germline V gene encodes CDR1 SNHLY and CDR2 FYNNEI. The CDR3 region has the DNA TGTGCCAGCAGTAGGACAGGGAAAGAGACCCAGTACTTC. This gives the protein CASSRTGKETQYF.

The gene calls are TRBV19 and TRBJ1-1, with D maybe TRBD1 (5 bases). The V end was cut by 3 bases, the J end by 3 bases, with 11 bases between. The CDR3 is 14 residues long. Germline V gives CDR1 LNHDA, CDR2 SQIVND (reference sequence). The CDR3 coding sequence is TGTGCCAGTAGTATCGCAGGGAGGGACACTGAAGCTTTCTTT. As protein: CASSIAGRDTEAFF.

The CDR3 DNA reads TGTGCCAGCAGCGTAACTGCGGGACTAGCGGGTGGGTACAATGAGCAGTTCTTC. Translated, it gives CASSVTAGLAGGYNEQFF. The gene calls are TRBV9 and TRBJ2-1; 12 bases agree with TRBD2. Germline V lookup: CDR1 SGDLS, CDR2 YYNGEE. The V and J ends lost 1 base and 4 bases, in that order; junction bases with no gene match: 9. This CDR3 spans 18 amino acids. Combining the CDR3 with reference TRBV9 and TRBJ2-1 gives the whole variable domain DSGVTQTPKHLITATGQRVTLRCSPRSGDLSVYWYQQSLDQGLQFLIQYYNGEERAKGNILERFSAQQFPDLHSELNLSSLELGDSALYFCASSVTAGLAGGYNEQFFGPGTRLTVL.

The chain is built from TRBV2 and TRBJ1-2, with 8 bases lining up with TRBD1. The CDR3 covers 15 residues. V shed 7 bases, J shed 5 bases, and the junction held 12 bases outside the gene matches. In germline, CDR1 is SNHLY, CDR2 FYNNEI. This CDR3 is CASTHRGQGAYGYTF. In DNA, the CDR3 is TGTGCCAGCACCCATCGCGGCCAGGGGGCGTATGGCTACACCTTC.

The chain is built from TRBV3-1 (or the pseudogene TRBV3-2) and TRBJ2-1, with D unresolved. There are 12 residues in the CDR3. The germline CDR1 and CDR2 sequences are LGHDT and YNNKEL (reference sequence). V gave up 0 bases and J gave up 8 bases, with 5 bases separating them. CDR3 in amino acids: CASSQDLYEQFF. CDR3 bases: TGTGCCAGCAGCCAAGATCTTTATGAGCAGTTCTTC.

This clone was observed a single time. The V and J genes are TRBV5-5 and TRBJ2-1; 7 nucleotides match TRBD2. CDR1 and CDR2 from the germline V gene are SGHKS and YYEKEE (reference sequence). This CDR3 is built from 16 residues. After removal of 3 bases from V and 6 bases from J, the junction contained 12 bases not matched to a gene. Here the CDR3 reads CASSSMLAVGGNEQFF. The CDR3 DNA reads as TGTGCCAGCAGCTCGATGCTAGCGGTGGGGGGCAATGAGCAGTTCTTC.

The CDR3 sequence: CAISESSGSYGYTF. The CDR3 nucleotides are TGTGCCATCAGTGAGTCTTCCGGTTCCTATGGCTACACCTTC. The J gene is TRBJ1-2, the V gene TRBV10-3; D ambiguous. The V and J ends lost 0 bases and 4 bases respectively, with 9 bases between them. The CDR3 is made up of 14 amino acids. Germline CDR1 reads ENHRY; CDR2 reads SYGVKD.